These 8 T cell receptor beta chains share one sample of origin, sequenced in a study of long-term antiretroviral therapy in people with HIV. immunoSEQ v3.0 was run at survey level. TCRdb's table, derived via immunoSEQ multiplex PCR, lists solely in-frame clones and lacks some. This table has more than 15,000 clones, about three quarters appearing once. The sequences come from unsorted PBMCs, collected at the start of antiretroviral therapy, before treatment. These receptors were obtained from a woman aged 40 to 50 with HIV.

The V and J genes are TRBV5-1 and TRBJ2-1, with 8 bases lining up with TRBD2. The CDR3 covers 12 residues. Germline V gives CDR1 SGHRS, CDR2 YFSETQ. Trimming cost V 5 bases and J 8 bases; bases outside gene matches: 3. CDR3 in amino acids: CASRRGGDEQFF. In DNA, the CDR3 is TGCGCCAGCAGACGGGGGGGGGATGAGCAGTTCTTC.

The gene calls are TRBV28 and TRBJ1-6, with 8 bases aligning to TRBD1. Germline CDR1 is MDHEN and CDR2 is SYDVKM. This CDR3 comprises 15 residues. The junction had 11 bases not matched to a gene; V was cut back by 6 bases and J by 10 bases. The CDR3 region is CASRGTGGWESPLHF. For the CDR3, the DNA is TGTGCCAGCAGGGGAACAGGGGGGTGGGAATCACCCCTCCACTTT.

The chain uses TRBV5-4 and TRBJ2-1; TRBD2 agrees at 10 bases. V lost 4 bases, J lost 0 bases, and 4 bases stayed unmatched. Germline V lookup: CDR1 SGHNT, CDR2 YYREEE (reference sequence). This CDR3 has 16 residues. CDR3 sequence (DNA): TGTGCCAGCAGCCCAGGACTAGCGGACTCCTACAATGAGCAGTTCTTC. It encodes CASSPGLADSYNEQFF.

The chain recombines TRBV30 with TRBJ1-1; 7 bases line up with TRBD1. Germline CDR1 reads GTSNPN; CDR2 reads SVGIG (reference sequence). The CDR3 spans 15 residues. Trimming took 1 base from V and 1 from J; bases not matched to a gene: 6. The CDR3 nucleotides read TGTGCCTGGAGTGCAGCCAGGGGGAGGAACACTGAAGCTTTCTTT. Translation gives CAWSAARGRNTEAFF.

V and J are TRBV5-4 and TRBJ2-2; D might be TRBD2 (6 bases). Looked up from germline, CDR1 is SGHNT and CDR2 is YYREEE (reference sequence). CDR3 length: 15 residues. V was shortened by 1 base and J by 4 bases, with 11 bases between the two germline ends. CDR3 sequence: CASSLSGGFTGELFF. CDR3 in DNA: TGTGCCAGCAGCTTGTCAGGAGGGTTCACCGGGGAGCTGTTTTTT.

The chain links TRBV11-2 to TRBJ1-1; maybe TRBD1 (5 bases). The germline V and J ends were trimmed by 0 bases and 0 bases, with 11 bases remaining between them. The CDR3 totals 16 residues. Germline values: CDR1 SGHAT, CDR2 FQNNGV. This CDR3 reads CASSLEAGTVNTEAFF. The CDR3 coding sequence is TGTGCCAGCAGCTTAGAGGCCGGGACGGTGAACACTGAAGCTTTCTTT.

The V gene is TRBV5-1, the J gene TRBJ1-6; 7 positions agree with TRBD1. Trimming cost V 3 bases and J 7 bases; bases outside gene matches: 16. The CDR3 has 18 amino acids. CDR1 and CDR2 (germline): SGHRS, YFSETQ. The DNA of the CDR3 is TGCGCCAGCAGCTATGTGCTCGGGACAGCCTATCGAAATTCACCCCTCCACTTT. This translates into CASSYVLGTAYRNSPLHF.

The rearrangement joins TRBV5-8 to TRBJ2-1, with 7 bases identical to TRBD2. Trimming cost V 2 bases and J 1 base; bases outside gene matches: 3. Per germline, CDR1 SGHTS and CDR2 YDEGEE. The CDR3 is 15 amino acids. CDR3 nucleotides: TGTGCCAGCAGCTTCAACGGGGGGTCCTACAATGAGCAGTTCTTC. Residues: CASSFNGGSYNEQFF. The full variable domain, in which reference TRBV5-8 and TRBJ2-1 provide the parts outside the CDR3, is EAGVTQSPTHLIKTRGQQATLRCSPISGHTSVYWYQQALGLGLQFLLWYDEGEERNRGNFPPRFSGRQFPNYSSELNVNALELEDSALYLCASSFNGGSYNEQFFGPGTRLTVL.